Listed below are T cell receptor beta chains from one sample, sequenced in a study of sequential checkpoint blockade in melanoma. TCRdb's copy holds only in-frame clones and misses some; the assay was immunoSEQ multiplex PCR. Among about 40,000 clones listed, around 86% were seen once. The sample consisted of CD8+ T cells sorted from blood (inferred from file names), taken from a patient given nivolumab and ipilimumab in sequence. The receptor set was obtained from a human donor with melanoma. Each CDR3 is given with its conserved first and last residue. The D gene is left open where the match is weak. Rows give clone size only sometimes, using once, few, many, or a class for an expanded clone.

clone_size	d_call	v_call	j_call	cdr3_nt	cdr3_aa
NA	NA	TRBV7-9	TRBJ1-4	TGTGCCAGCAGCCACCGTGAAGGGGGATATAATGAAAAACTGTTTTTT	CASSHREGGYNEKLFF
few	NA	TRBV5-4	TRBJ2-7	TGTGCCAGCAGCTTGGACAGGAACTACGAGCAGTACTTC	CASSLDRNYEQYF
NA	NA	TRBV11-2	TRBJ2-5	TGTGCCAGCAGCTCTAGGTGGTCGGGAGAGACCCAGTACTTC	CASSSRWSGETQYF
once	TRBD1	TRBV27	TRBJ2-7	TGTGCCAGCAACCTAAGACAGGGCTCCTACGAGCAGTACTTC	CASNLRQGSYEQYF
NA	NA	TRBV5-4	TRBJ2-1	TGTGCCAGCAGCTTTGTCTCCGCGGAGCAGTTCTTC	CASSFVSAEQFF
NA	NA	TRBV2	TRBJ2-7	TGTGCCAGCAGCCCGATGAGAACCGAGCAGTACTTC	CASSPMRTEQYF
NA	TRBD2	TRBV27	TRBJ2-7	TGTGCCAGCAGTTTATCGACTAGCGGCTACGAGCAGTACTTC	CASSLSTSGYEQYF
NA	NA	TRBV27	TRBJ1-2	TGTGCCAGCAGTTTAGTGGGAGAAGGCTATGGCTACACCTTC	CASSLVGEGYGYTF
NA	NA	TRBV11-2	TRBJ1-2	TGTGCCAGCAGCTTAGGGCCGGACAGACAAAATGGCTACACCTTC	CASSLGPDRQNGYTF
once	TRBD1	TRBV9	TRBJ1-2	TGTGCCAGCAGCCCATCCGGGACAGACTATGGCTACACCTTC	CASSPSGTDYGYTF
NA	TRBD2	TRBV7-9	TRBJ2-3	TGTGCCAGCAGCCCGCTAGCGGGAGGGCCTGCAGATACGCAGTATTTT	CASSPLAGGPADTQYF
NA	NA	TRBV4-1	TRBJ2-3	TGCGCCAGCAGCCAAGTTGGAGACTATACGCAGTATTTT	CASSQVGDYTQYF
NA	TRBD1	TRBV28	TRBJ2-1	TGTGCCAGCAGTCGGGACAGTGGCTACAATGAGCAGTTCTTC	CASSRDSGYNEQFF
NA	NA	TRBV7-2	TRBJ2-7	TGTGCCAGCAGCCCGCCCAGCTACGAGCAGTACTTC	CASSPPSYEQYF
few	NA	TRBV7-9	TRBJ2-6	TGTGCCAGCAGCTCCTCGTGGCCTGGGGCCAACGTCCTGACTTTC	CASSSSWPGANVLTF
NA	TRBD1	TRBV4-3	TRBJ2-2	TGCGCCAGCAGCCAAGATTGGCAGGGGGTGAACACCGGGGAGCTGTTTTTT	CASSQDWQGVNTGELFF
once	TRBD1	TRBV5-6	TRBJ2-1	TGTGCCAGCAGCGGGACAGGGGGATGGGTAAGGAATGAGCAGTTCTTC	CASSGTGGWVRNEQFF
NA	NA	TRBV7-3	TRBJ1-2	TGTGCCAGCACTTCAACCGGGGGAGGTAACTATGGCTACACCTTC	CASTSTGGGNYGYTF
NA	NA	TRBV27	TRBJ2-7	TGTGCCAGCAGTTCCACCTACGAGCAGTACTTC	CASSSTYEQYF
NA	NA	TRBV30	TRBJ1-1	TGTGCCTGGAGTCAGGGCGCAAACACTGAAGCTTTCTTT	CAWSQGANTEAFF
NA	NA	TRBV4-1	TRBJ1-5	TGCGCCAGCAGCCAGTCCTCCAATCAGCCCCAGCATTTT	CASSQSSNQPQHF
NA	NA	TRBV14	TRBJ2-5	TGTGCCAGCAGCCAAGATTCGGTGATTTACCAAGAGACCCAGTACTTC	CASSQDSVIYQETQYF